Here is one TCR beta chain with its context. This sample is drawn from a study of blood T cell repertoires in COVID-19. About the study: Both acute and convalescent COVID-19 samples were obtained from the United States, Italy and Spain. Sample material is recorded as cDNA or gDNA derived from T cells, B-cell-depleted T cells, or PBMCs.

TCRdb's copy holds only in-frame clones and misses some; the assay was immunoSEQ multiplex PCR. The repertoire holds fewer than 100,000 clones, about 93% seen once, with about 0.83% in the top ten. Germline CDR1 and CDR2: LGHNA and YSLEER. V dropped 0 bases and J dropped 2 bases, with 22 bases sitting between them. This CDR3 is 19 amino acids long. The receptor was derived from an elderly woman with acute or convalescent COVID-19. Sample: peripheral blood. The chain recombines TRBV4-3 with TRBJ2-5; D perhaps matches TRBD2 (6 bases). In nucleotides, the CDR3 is TGCGCCAGCAGCCAAGATTGGGGGTTGGGCGGGGTGAGTCAAGAGACCCAGTACTTC. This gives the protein CASSQDWGLGGVSQETQYF.